This T cell receptor beta chain was captured by sequencing in a study of T cell repertoires in cytomegalovirus infection (dated by TCRdb to about 2019). In terms of the full investigation: The peptide stimulations were aimed at well-studied HLA-B-restricted epitopes as well as recently identified HLA-C-restricted CMV epitopes, whose presentation resists viral immunomodulation. Because public TCR beta signatures pointed to carriage of CMV infection together with the matching HLA type, the HLA type of each donor mattered for the analysis.

Sequencer: Illumina HiSeq 1500. TCRdb trimmed public reads at Q25 via fastp, called clones via MiXCR and kept in-frame beta chains. Rows merge per CDR3 protein into single entries with the most common DNA and genes. This sample has 250,000 to 300,000 distinct CDR3 sequences in its table, and roughly 21% of those were observed once. The ten largest clones represent approximately 19% of the sample. A note on this clonotype: Its target antigen remains unknown. No clone much larger than this one lies a single base away; base qualities are absent.

The treatment or condition label on this specimen signifies: in vitro stimulation with specific CMV peptide epitopes to enrich CMV-specific T cells. Beyond this particular receptor, the publication reports: The ex vivo response was dominated by HLA-C-restricted CMV-specific TCR beta clonotypes, which also provided the single most frequent clonotype in two of eight donors. Cumulative frequency of public TCR beta family members discriminated carriers of CMV infection plus the relevant HLA type in this cohort and an independent roughly 320-donor cohort.

The CDR3 runs 15 amino acids, cysteine and phenylalanine included. Only the CDR3 DNA stays, 45 bases, in frame from base 1. The germline ends are 11 bases apart after V is trimmed by 2 bases and J by 1 base. Looking up the germline V gene yields CDR1 SGHAT and CDR2 FQNNGV. The input for sequencing was cultured PBMCs, taken from culture after CMV antigen stimulation. The chain employs TRBV11-2 and TRBJ1-1; a tentative D call is TRBD1 (5 bases match). This clonotype was sampled from a human donor in good health (CMV status not recorded). Some clones in this sample may be carry-over from other donors' samples. At the DNA level, the sequence is TGTGCCAGCAGCTTAAAGGTGGGGGGGAACACTGAAGCTTTCTTT. Translated, it gives CASSLKVGGNTEAFF. With the rest looked up from the reference TRBV11-2 and TRBJ1-1 genes rather than sequenced, the full variable domain is EAGVAQSPRYKIIEKRQSVAFWCNPISGHATLYWYQQILGQGPKLLIQFQNNGVVDDSQLPKDRFSAERLKGVDSTLKIQPAKLEDSAVYLCASSLKVGGNTEAFFGQGTRLTVV.